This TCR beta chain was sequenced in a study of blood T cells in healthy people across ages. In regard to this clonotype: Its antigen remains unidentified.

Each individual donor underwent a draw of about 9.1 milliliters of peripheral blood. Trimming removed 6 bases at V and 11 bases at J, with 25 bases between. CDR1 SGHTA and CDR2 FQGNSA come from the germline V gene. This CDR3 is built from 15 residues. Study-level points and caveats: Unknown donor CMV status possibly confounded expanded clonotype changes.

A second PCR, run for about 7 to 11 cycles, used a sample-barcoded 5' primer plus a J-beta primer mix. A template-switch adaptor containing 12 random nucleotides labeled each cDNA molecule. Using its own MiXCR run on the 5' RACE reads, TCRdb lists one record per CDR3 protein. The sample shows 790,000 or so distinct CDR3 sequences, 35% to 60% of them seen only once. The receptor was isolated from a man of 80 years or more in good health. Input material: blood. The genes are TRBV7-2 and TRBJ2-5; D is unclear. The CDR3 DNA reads TGTGCCAGCAGTCAAACCCGATTAATGACCTACAAGCAGTACTTC. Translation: CASSQTRLMTYKQYF.